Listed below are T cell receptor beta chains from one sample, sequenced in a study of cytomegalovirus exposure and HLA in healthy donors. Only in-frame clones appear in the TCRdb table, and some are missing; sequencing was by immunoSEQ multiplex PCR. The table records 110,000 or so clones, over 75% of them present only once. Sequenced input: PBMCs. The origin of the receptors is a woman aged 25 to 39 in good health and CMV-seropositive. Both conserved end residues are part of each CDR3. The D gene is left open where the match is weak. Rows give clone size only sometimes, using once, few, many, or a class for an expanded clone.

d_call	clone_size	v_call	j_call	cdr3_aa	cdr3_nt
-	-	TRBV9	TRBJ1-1	CASSANTGNTEAFF	TGTGCCAGCAGCGCCAATACAGGGAACACTGAAGCTTTCTTT
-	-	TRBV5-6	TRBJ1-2	CASSLRYYGYTF	TGTGCCAGCAGCCTCAGGTACTATGGCTACACCTTC
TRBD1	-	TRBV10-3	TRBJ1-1	CAITGQVGTEAFF	TGTGCCATCACCGGACAGGTAGGCACTGAAGCTTTCTTT
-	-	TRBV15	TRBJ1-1	CATTGGYGIMNTEAFF	TGTGCCACCACGGGGGGTTATGGTATAATGAACACTGAAGCTTTCTTT
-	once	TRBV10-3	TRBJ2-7	CAISGREDEQYF	TGTGCCATCAGTGGGAGGGAGGACGAGCAGTACTTC
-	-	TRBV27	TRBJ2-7	CASSLSLSYEQYF	TGTGCCAGCAGTTTATCATTGAGTTACGAGCAGTACTTC
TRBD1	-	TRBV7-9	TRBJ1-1	CASSPRQGNTEAFF	TGTGCCAGCAGCCCACGACAGGGTAACACTGAAGCTTTCTTT
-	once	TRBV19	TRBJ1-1	CASSYSNTEAFF	TGTGCCAGTAGTTACTCCAACACTGAAGCTTTCTTT
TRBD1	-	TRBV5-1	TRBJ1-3	CASSRTGGGNTIYF	TGCGCCAGCAGTCGGACAGGGGGAGGAAACACCATATATTTT
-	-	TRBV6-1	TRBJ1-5	CASSERGTYSNQPQHF	TGTGCCAGCAGTGAAAGGGGGACATATAGCAATCAGCCCCAGCATTTT
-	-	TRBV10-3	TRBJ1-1	CAISDRVANTEAFF	TGTGCCATCAGTGACAGGGTTGCAAACACTGAAGCTTTCTTT
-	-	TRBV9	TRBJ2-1	CASSVVSLAGDEQFF	TGTGCCAGCAGCGTAGTTAGCTTGGCGGGCGATGAGCAGTTCTTC
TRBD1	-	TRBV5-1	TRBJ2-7	CASSPPVGQGKYEQYF	TGCGCCAGCAGCCCACCCGTGGGACAGGGGAAGTACGAGCAGTACTTC
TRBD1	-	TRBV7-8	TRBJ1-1	CASSLWTGPRTEAFF	TGTGCCAGCAGCCTGTGGACAGGGCCGAGAACTGAAGCTTTCTTT
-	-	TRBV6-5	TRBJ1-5	CASSYSIQGPGQPQHF	TGTGCCAGCAGTTACTCGATTCAGGGGCCGGGTCAGCCCCAGCATTTT
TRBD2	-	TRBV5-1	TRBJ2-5	CASSWMTSGDKETQYF	TGCGCCAGCAGCTGGATGACTAGCGGGGATAAAGAGACCCAGTACTTC
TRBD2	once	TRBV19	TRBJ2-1	CASSMTSAGAGYEQFF	TGTGCCAGTAGTATGACCTCGGCGGGAGCGGGATATGAGCAGTTCTTC
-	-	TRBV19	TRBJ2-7	CASSIAAGWRYEQYF	TGTGCCAGTAGTATAGCGGCAGGATGGCGATACGAGCAGTACTTC